This T cell receptor (beta chain) was documented in a study of human T cells and chemical hapten exposure. V lost 5 bases, J lost 5 bases, and 8 bases stayed unmatched. The CDR3 totals 14 residues. Germline V gene sequence: CDR1 MNHEY, CDR2 SVGEGT. Time point in this sample: pre-sensitization, week 0. As to treatment: therapeutic diphenylcyclopropenone sensitization with weekly scalp DPC. The library tagged individual cDNA molecules with unique molecular identifiers. TCRdb called the RACE reads again in MiXCR, with one record for every CDR3 protein. The table has more than 250,000 distinct CDR3 sequences, roughly 8.9% seen once.

The rearrangement joins TRBV6-2 or TRBV6-3 to TRBJ1-2, with 7 positions matching TRBD1. The receptor's source is a woman aged 40-49 years with alopecia areata. Some clones in this sample may be carry-over from other donors' samples. The source material was whole blood, sampled in connection with sensitization to the hapten diphenylcyclopropenone (DPC). The CDR3 sequence is CASSTPNRGYGYTF. DNA of the CDR3: TGTGCCAGCAGTACCCCTAACAGGGGTTATGGCTACACCTTC.